Shown below are 15 T cell receptor beta chains from a single sample sequenced in a study of blood T cell repertoires in COVID-19. The method was immunoSEQ multiplex PCR; TCRdb's version includes in-frame clones alone and lacks a portion of them. The repertoire has over 100,000 clones, 80% to 95% of them found once; the top ten carry 1.5% to 2.5%. The source material was peripheral blood. The receptors derive from a woman in her forties or fifties with COVID-19, enrolled during active disease.

The gene calls are TRBV6-5 and TRBJ1-2; 8 bases align to TRBD1. The ends lost 4 bases at V and 9 bases at J; junction bases unmatched: 4. The CDR3 is 12 residues long. CDR1 and CDR2 from the germline V gene are MNHEY and SVGAGI. CDR3 loop: CASSSSGGRYTF. CDR3 DNA sequence: TGTGCCAGCAGTTCCTCAGGGGGCCGCTACACCTTC.

The chain recombines TRBV19 with TRBJ2-1; no definite D call. Germline V gene lookup returns CDR1 LNHDA and CDR2 SQIVND (reference sequence). This CDR3 has 13 amino acids. V was trimmed by 5 bases and J by 4 bases, leaving 9 bases between them. The CDR3 coding sequence is TGTGCCAGTAGTCCCGAGCCTTACAATGAGCAGTTCTTC. Its translation: CASSPEPYNEQFF. Combining the CDR3 with reference TRBV19 and TRBJ2-1 gives the whole variable domain DGGITQSPKYLFRKEGQNVTLSCEQNLNHDAMYWYRQDPGQGLRLIYYSQIVNDFQKGDIAEGYSVSREKKESFPLTVTSAQKNPTAFYLCASSPEPYNEQFFGPGTRLTVL.

The chain is built from TRBV3-1 (or the pseudogene TRBV3-2) and TRBJ2-2, with D possibly matching TRBD2 (5 bases). Trimming shortened V by 4 bases and J by 6 bases, and 12 bases separated the two germline ends. This CDR3 is 14 amino acids long. The germline gives CDR1 LGHDT, CDR2 YNNKEL (reference sequence). This CDR3 reads CASSLSEGAGELFF. The CDR3 coding sequence is TGTGCCAGCAGCCTTTCTGAGGGTGCCGGGGAGCTGTTTTTT.

This clone was observed a single time. The chain combines TRBV4-1 with TRBJ1-1; D not resolved. Per germline, CDR1 MGHRA and CDR2 YSYEKL. The V end was cut by 4 bases, the J end by 0 bases, with 6 bases between. There are 13 residues in the CDR3. CDR3: CASSRALNTEAFF. For the CDR3, the DNA is TGCGCCAGCAGCCGAGCCCTGAACACTGAAGCTTTCTTT.

The rearrangement uses TRBV15 and TRBJ1-2; D is undetermined. This CDR3 has 16 residues. V lost 0 bases to trimming and J lost 8 bases, with 19 bases between them. The germline CDR1 and CDR2 sequences are LNHNV and YYDKDF (reference sequence). The DNA of the CDR3 is TGTGCCACCAGCAGAGATGTCGCCGTGAGGCTACAAGGCTACACCTTC. Translating gives CATSRDVAVRLQGYTF.

The chain uses TRBV28 and TRBJ1-2; no reliable D call. Per the germline V gene, CDR1 is MDHEN and CDR2 is SYDVKM. This CDR3 is built from 12 residues. Trimming shortened V by 7 bases and J by 4 bases, and 10 bases separated the two germline ends. CDR3 nucleotides: TGTGCCAGCACCCGGGAGGCCTATGGCTACACCTTC. Translated, it gives CASTREAYGYTF.

This rearrangement joins TRBV19 to TRBJ1-1; D gene ambiguous. The CDR3 has 15 amino acids. Per the germline V gene, CDR1 is LNHDA and CDR2 is SQIVND (reference sequence). The V end lost 3 bases, the J end lost 2 bases, and 13 bases lay between the germline ends. CDR3 residues: CASSMGPSFNTEAFF. CDR3 nucleotide sequence: TGTGCCAGTAGTATGGGCCCATCTTTTAACACTGAAGCTTTCTTT.

This sequence joins TRBV11-2 and TRBJ1-6; D perhaps matches TRBD1 (6 bases). The V gene lost 1 base and the J gene lost 5 bases, with 12 bases spanning the gap. This CDR3 contains 16 residues. Germline values: CDR1 SGHAT, CDR2 FQNNGV. This chain's CDR3 is CASSLVGALNNSPLHF. As DNA, the CDR3 is TGTGCCAGCAGCTTAGTGGGGGCATTGAATAATTCACCCCTCCACTTT.

The rearrangement links TRBV27 to TRBJ1-1; maybe TRBD1 (5 bases). This CDR3 is 13 amino acids long. Germline CDR1 reads MNHEY; CDR2 reads SMNVEV (reference sequence). V shed 8 bases and J shed 1 base, with 11 bases lying between them. CDR3 loop: CASREGRNTEAFF. The DNA of the CDR3 is TGTGCCAGCCGGGAGGGGAGGAACACTGAAGCTTTCTTT.

The chain has TRBV28 and TRBJ1-6; the match to TRBD1 covers 8 bases. Germline CDR1 and CDR2: MDHEN and SYDVKM. CDR3 length: 16 residues. V gave up 6 bases and J gave up 5 bases; unmatched junction bases: 9. The CDR3 DNA sequence: TGTGCCAGCAGCCCCCTCGGACAGGGTGATAATTCACCCCTCCACTTT. This sequence encodes CASSPLGQGDNSPLHF. Drawing the rest from reference TRBV28 and TRBJ1-6, the complete variable domain is DVKVTQSSRYLVKRTGEKVFLECVQDMDHENMFWYRQDPGLGLRLIYFSYDVKMKEKGDIPEGYSVSREKKERFSLILESASTNQTSMYLCASSPLGQGDNSPLHFGNGTRLTVT.

The chain is built from TRBV27 and TRBJ2-1; 8 bases are a match to TRBD1. The junction had 6 bases not matched to a gene; V was cut back by 7 bases and J by 4 bases. From germline, CDR1 is MNHEY and CDR2 SMNVEV (reference sequence). This CDR3 region has 14 residues. The chain's CDR3 is CASIRDRRYNEQFF. CDR3 nucleotide sequence: TGTGCCAGCATCCGGGACAGGCGTTACAATGAGCAGTTCTTC.

This sequence joins TRBV23-1 and TRBJ1-1; the D is unclear. TRBV23-1 is an open reading frame, and its role is uncertain. The CDR3 contains 16 residues. With 2 bases removed from V and 0 bases from J, the gap between germline ends came to 13 bases. The CDR3 bases are TGCGCCAGCAGTCAACCCCAACAGTATTTGAACACTGAAGCTTTCTTT. Amino acid sequence: CASSQPQQYLNTEAFF.

The chain joins TRBV3-1 (or the pseudogene TRBV3-2) to TRBJ1-2; D perhaps matches TRBD1 (6 bases). In germline, CDR1 is LGHDT, CDR2 YNNKEL (reference sequence). The CDR3 extends over 13 amino acids. The V end lost 4 bases, the J end lost 5 bases, and 11 bases lay between the germline ends. CDR3 residues: CASSLGTSYGYTF. In DNA form, the CDR3 reads TGTGCCAGCAGCCTCGGGACATCTTATGGCTACACCTTC.

The chain's CDR3 is CASSVGEGVAGNTIYF. CDR3 DNA: TGTGCCAGCAGCGTAGGGGAGGGGGTAGCTGGAAACACCATATATTTT. J is TRBJ1-3 and V is TRBV9, with D perhaps matching TRBD1 (6 bases). V lost 0 bases to trimming and J lost 2 bases, with 12 bases between them. The CDR3 contains 16 residues. Germline V CDR1 and CDR2: SGDLS, YYNGEE.

The J gene is TRBJ2-2, the V gene TRBV14; 9 positions match TRBD1. The CDR3 has 16 amino acids. J was trimmed by 0 bases and V by 6 bases; bases with no gene match: 5. Germline CDR1 is SGHDN and CDR2 is FVKESK. The CDR3 protein is CASRSDRGTNTGELFF. In DNA form, the CDR3 reads TGTGCCAGCAGGTCGGACAGGGGCACGAACACCGGGGAGCTGTTTTTT. Full variable domain (remainder filled in from reference TRBV14 and TRBJ2-2): EAGVTQFPSHSVIEKGQTVTLRCDPISGHDNLYWYRRVMGKEIKFLLHFVKESKQDESGMPNNRFLAERTGGTYSTLKVQPAELEDSGVYFCASRSDRGTNTGELFFGEGSRLTVL.